The 30 T cell receptor beta chains reported below all come from one sample, sequenced in a study of T cell responses to AZD1222 COVID-19 vaccine. The data were produced by immunoSEQ multiplex PCR, yet TCRdb's version contains in-frame clones alone and is incomplete. The table lists about 180,000 clones, around 89% of them singletons. This specimen was peripheral blood, taken 28 days after the second dose of the MenACWY control vaccine. Source of these receptors: an adult who received the MenACWY meningococcal vaccine as a control.

As concerns this clone: The same CDR3 can be traced to other DNA sequences in this sample. The chain joins TRBV9 to TRBJ1-1; the D gene is possibly TRBD1 (5 bases). Germline V gene data show CDR1 as SGDLS and CDR2 as YYNGEE. The CDR3 has 10 residues. Between the trimmed V and J ends, which lost 7 bases and 6 bases, there was a span of 7 bases. In nucleotides, the CDR3 is TGTGCCAGCGGGGGGGCTGAAGCTTTCTTT. Its translation: CASGGAEAFF.

The chain recombines TRBV10-1 with TRBJ1-1; D possibly corresponds to TRBD1 (5 bases). V was cut by 2 bases and J by 1 base, with 11 bases left in between. The CDR3 is 15 residues long. Germline V gene sequence: CDR1 WNHNN, CDR2 SYGVQD (reference sequence). DNA of the CDR3: TGCGCCAGCAGTGAGCACCCCACAGGGAACACTGAAGCTTTCTTT. Protein product: CASSEHPTGNTEAFF.

This clone was seen only once. This chain connects TRBV3-1 (or the pseudogene TRBV3-2) to TRBJ2-2; possibly TRBD2 for D (6 bases). From germline, CDR1 is LGHDT and CDR2 YNNKEL (reference sequence). CDR3 length: 14 amino acids. V lost 1 base and J 4 bases, leaving 7 bases between the germline ends. CDR3 sequence (DNA): TGTGCCAGCAGCCAAGCGGGAGCCACCGGGGAGCTGTTTTTT. Encoded protein: CASSQAGATGELFF.

CDR3 in amino acids: CSVEDHDYYGYTF. DNA for the CDR3: TGCAGCGTTGAAGATCACGACTACTATGGCTACACCTTC. The V gene is TRBV29-1, the J gene TRBJ1-2, with D hard to call. This CDR3 spans 13 amino acids. V was pared by 0 bases and J by 3 bases, with 8 bases between. Germline CDR1 and CDR2: SQVTM and ANQGSEA.

The chain recombines TRBV6-2 or TRBV6-3 with TRBJ2-7, with 12 positions matching TRBD2. This CDR3 is built from 17 residues. Unmatched junction bases numbered 10, after V lost 4 bases and J lost 3 bases. Germline CDR1 MNHEY, CDR2 SVGEGT. As DNA, the CDR3 is TGTGCCAGCAGTTCGTCCCTGACTAGCGGGAGAGGCTACGAGCAGTACTTC. It encodes CASSSSLTSGRGYEQYF.

This chain connects TRBV14 to TRBJ1-4; maybe TRBD1 (6 bases). There are 16 residues in the CDR3. Trimming took off 0 bases at V and 8 bases at J, with 16 bases between the two ends. CDR1 and CDR2 (germline): SGHDN, FVKESK. CDR3 loop: CASSQDQSGAGEKLFF. In DNA form, the CDR3 reads TGTGCCAGCAGCCAAGATCAGTCGGGGGCGGGAGAAAAACTGTTTTTT.

V usage is TRBV20-1 and J usage is TRBJ1-1, with D hard to call. V lost 1 base and J 8 bases, leaving 5 bases between the germline ends. CDR3 length equals 10 residues. Germline V gene sequence: CDR1 DFQATT, CDR2 SNEGSKA (reference sequence). This chain's CDR3 is CSARAMEAFF. Written as DNA, the CDR3 is TGCAGTGCTAGAGCAATGGAAGCTTTCTTT.

This chain links TRBV5-1 with TRBJ2-1; TRBD2 agrees at 16 bases. The J segment lost 8 bases and the V segment lost 4 bases, leaving 9 bases of the junction unmatched. This CDR3 region has 17 residues. Germline V lookup: CDR1 SGHRS, CDR2 YFSETQ. The CDR3 DNA is TGCGCCAGCAGCCCCGGGACTAGCGGGGGGGTACGGCATGAGCAGTTCTTC. This translates into CASSPGTSGGVRHEQFF. Filled out from reference TRBV5-1 and TRBJ2-1, the complete variable domain reads KAGVTQTPRYLIKTRGQQVTLSCSPISGHRSVSWYQQTPGQGLQFLFEYFSETQRNKGNFPGRFSGRQFSNSRSEMNVSTLELGDSALYLCASSPGTSGGVRHEQFFGPGTRLTVL.

V usage is TRBV5-6 and J usage is TRBJ1-4, with TRBD1 identical over 10 bases. Germline V gene lookup returns CDR1 SGHDT and CDR2 YYEEEE. J lost 5 bases, V lost 2 bases, and 3 bases had no gene match. CDR3 length: 15 residues. The CDR3 region is CASSFSGQGNEKLFF. CDR3 nucleotides: TGTGCCAGCAGCTTTTCGGGACAGGGGAATGAAAAACTGTTTTTT.

V usage is TRBV6-5 and J usage is TRBJ1-4, with 7 bases aligning to TRBD1. The V gene end was trimmed by 11 bases and the J gene end by 6 bases; junction bases not matched to a gene: 9. The V gene's germline CDR1 is MNHEY and CDR2 SVGAGI. CDR3 size: 13 residues. The CDR3 here is CAARKGGDEKLFF. The CDR3, as DNA: TGTGCCGCCCGTAAAGGGGGCGATGAAAAACTGTTTTTT.

This clone was observed once. The chain employs TRBV7-9 and TRBJ2-5, with 8 bases matching TRBD2. This CDR3 comprises 16 residues. Germline V CDR1 and CDR2: SEHNR, FQNEAQ (reference sequence). V lost 3 bases to trimming and J lost 0 bases; unmatched junction nucleotides: 6. CDR3 protein: CASSFRLATYQETQYF. The CDR3 bases are TGTGCCAGCAGCTTCAGACTAGCGACGTACCAAGAGACCCAGTACTTC.

V gene TRBV19 combines with J gene TRBJ2-7; 8 nucleotides align to TRBD1. The ends lost 8 bases at V and 5 bases at J; junction bases unmatched: 5. CDR1 and CDR2 from the germline V gene are LNHDA and SQIVND (reference sequence). The CDR3 runs 12 residues. The CDR3 protein is CASSGTGNEQYF. CDR3 sequence (DNA): TGTGCCAGTTCCGGGACAGGTAACGAGCAGTACTTC.

The chain uses TRBV4-3 and TRBJ2-7, with 10 bases that match TRBD2. The germline gives CDR1 LGHNA, CDR2 YSLEER. After removal of 1 base from V and 10 bases from J, the junction contained 4 bases not matched to a gene. The CDR3 has 13 amino acids. CDR3 residues: CASSQGAGGPQYF. The DNA for the CDR3 is TGCGCCAGCAGCCAAGGAGCGGGAGGGCCACAGTACTTC.

V usage is TRBV5-4 and J usage is TRBJ2-1; 9 positions match TRBD2. The CDR3 runs to 15 residues. Per the germline V gene, CDR1 is SGHNT and CDR2 is YYREEE (reference sequence). After removal of 2 bases from V and 6 bases from J, the junction contained 6 bases not matched to a gene. This chain's CDR3 is CASSFSGSRANEQFF. DNA for the CDR3: TGTGCCAGCAGCTTTAGCGGGAGTCGGGCCAATGAGCAGTTCTTC.

The chain employs TRBV30 and TRBJ1-5; TRBD1 aligns across 8 bases. The CDR3 length is 13 residues. V dropped 5 bases and J dropped 8; count of bases not matched to a gene: 8. The germline gives CDR1 GTSNPN, CDR2 SVGIG (reference sequence). The chain's CDR3 is CAWAGGGEEPQHF. DNA of the CDR3: TGTGCCTGGGCAGGGGGCGGAGAGGAGCCCCAGCATTTT. The complete variable domain, with remaining parts taken from reference TRBV30 and TRBJ1-5, reads SQTIHQWPATLVQPVGSPLSLECTVEGTSNPNLYWYRQAAGRGLQLLFYSVGIGQISSEVPQNLSASRPQDRQFILSSKKLLLSDSGFYLCAWAGGGEEPQHFGDGTRLSIL.

This clone was counted a single time. The chain recombines TRBV28 with TRBJ1-5; perhaps TRBD1 as D (5 bases). V lost 3 bases to trimming and J lost 1 base, with 10 bases between them. This CDR3 region has 15 residues. The germline V gene has CDR1 MDHEN and CDR2 SYDVKM. The CDR3 region has the DNA TGTGCCAGCAGTTTGCCCGGGGACAGCAATCAGCCCCAGCATTTT. Amino acid sequence: CASSLPGDSNQPQHF.

The chain employs TRBV9 and TRBJ2-3, with TRBD2 matching 7 bases. The V and J ends lost 0 bases and 4 bases, in that order; junction bases with no gene match: 5. CDR1 and CDR2 (germline): SGDLS, YYNGEE. The CDR3 runs 15 residues. The CDR3 loop is CASSVGGSGADTQYF. CDR3 bases: TGTGCCAGCAGCGTAGGCGGGAGCGGAGCAGATACGCAGTATTTT.

The V and J genes are TRBV30 and TRBJ1-1; D ambiguous. The V end was cut by 0 bases, the J end by 2 bases, with 13 bases between. This CDR3 region has 15 residues. The germline gives CDR1 GTSNPN, CDR2 SVGIG (reference sequence). The CDR3 DNA sequence: TGTGCCTGGAGTGTAGTCGGCAACTTAAACACTGAAGCTTTCTTT. This gives the protein CAWSVVGNLNTEAFF.

The chain joins TRBV7-7 to TRBJ2-7, with unresolved D. The ends were cut back, 0 bases at V and 3 bases at J, with 12 bases in the middle. Germline loops: CDR1 SSHAT, CDR2 FNYEAQ (reference sequence). The CDR3 runs to 15 residues. This CDR3 reads CASSLAPWRRYEQYF. The CDR3 region has the DNA TGTGCCAGCAGCTTAGCCCCTTGGAGACGCTACGAGCAGTACTTC.

This clone appeared a few times. The chain recombines TRBV10-3 with TRBJ1-6, with D maybe TRBD1 (6 bases). The CDR3 is 13 amino acids. Trimming cost V 10 bases and J 10 bases, with 17 bases left between them. Germline loops: CDR1 ENHRY, CDR2 SYGVKD. CDR3 sequence: CATTGKIESPLHF. CDR3 DNA: TGTGCCACAACAGGGAAAATTGAATCACCCCTCCACTTT.

The chain is built from TRBV30 and TRBJ1-2; no firm D call. Trimming took off 3 bases at V and 8 bases at J, with 16 bases between the two ends. CDR1 and CDR2 from the germline V gene are GTSNPN and SVGIG (reference sequence). The CDR3 is made up of 13 amino acids. DNA of the CDR3: TGTGCCTGGAGGGGAAGGTCCGTGGGGGGCTACACCTTC. Residues: CAWRGRSVGGYTF.

This rearrangement joins TRBV28 to TRBJ1-1; 7 bases agree with TRBD1. The junction had 11 bases not matched to a gene; V was cut back by 6 bases and J by 10 bases. Germline V gene sequence: CDR1 MDHEN, CDR2 SYDVKM. This CDR3 has 13 amino acids. In DNA, the CDR3 is TGTGCCAGCAGCACAGGGGCAGGGGGTATAGCTTTCTTT. It encodes CASSTGAGGIAFF.

The V call is TRBV10-3, the J call TRBJ1-4, with D possibly matching TRBD1 (6 bases). In germline, CDR1 is ENHRY, CDR2 SYGVKD. This CDR3 is 16 amino acids long. Trimming shortened V by 0 bases and J by 3 bases, and 11 bases separated the two germline ends. CDR3 residues: CAISESEGESNEKLFF. DNA of the CDR3: TGTGCCATCAGTGAGTCTGAGGGGGAGTCTAATGAAAAACTGTTTTTT.

This sequence joins TRBV6-2 or TRBV6-3 and TRBJ2-7, with D tentatively TRBD2 (5 bases). CDR1 MNHEY and CDR2 SVGEGT come from the germline V gene. The CDR3 extends over 15 amino acids. Trimming took off 4 bases at V and 5 bases at J, with 18 bases between the two ends. CDR3: CASSSSRPGGDEQYF. DNA of the CDR3: TGTGCCAGCAGTTCCTCCCGGCCTGGAGGCGACGAGCAGTACTTC.

The rearrangement uses TRBV13 and TRBJ2-1; 7 bases agree with TRBD2. The CDR3 runs 15 residues. The germline V gene has CDR1 PRHDT and CDR2 FYEKMQ (reference sequence). V gave up 2 bases and J gave up 8 bases; unmatched junction bases: 9. This CDR3 is CASSLSAGEGYEQFF. The DNA for the CDR3 is TGTGCCAGCAGCTTATCGGCGGGAGAGGGCTATGAGCAGTTCTTC.

V usage is TRBV11-2 and J usage is TRBJ1-2; a possible D gene is TRBD1 (5 bases). The V end lost 5 bases, the J end lost 8 bases, and 15 bases lay between the germline ends. The CDR3 is made up of 13 amino acids. Per germline, CDR1 SGHAT and CDR2 FQNNGV. In DNA form, the CDR3 reads TGTGCCAGCAGCCCGGACGGACAATGGGGCTACACCTTC. The encoded protein is CASSPDGQWGYTF.

This clone has only a few counts. The rearrangement joins TRBV30 to TRBJ1-2, with D unresolved. The length of the CDR3 is 12 residues. Germline loops: CDR1 GTSNPN, CDR2 SVGIG (reference sequence). V lost 2 bases, J lost 8 bases, and 12 bases lay in between. Written as DNA, the CDR3 is TGTGCCTGGAGTTGGTCAGGCCAAGGCTACACCTTC. Its protein product is CAWSWSGQGYTF.

V is TRBV6-5 and J is TRBJ1-1; D gene unclear. Looked up from germline, CDR1 is MNHEY and CDR2 is SVGAGI. V lost 4 bases and J 4 bases, leaving 10 bases between the germline ends. The CDR3 covers 13 residues. The CDR3 region is CASSSPGGTEAFF. DNA for the CDR3: TGTGCCAGCAGTTCTCCTGGAGGCACTGAAGCTTTCTTT.

This chain connects TRBV24-1 to TRBJ2-1; perhaps D is TRBD1 or TRBD2 (5 bases each). CDR1 and CDR2 (germline): KGHDR, SFDVKD. Trimming removed 0 bases from V and 8 bases from J, with 10 bases in between. The CDR3 extends over 14 amino acids. The CDR3 nucleotides are TGTGCCACCAGTGATTTGCTCCTGGGGGATGAGCAGTTCTTC. This translates into CATSDLLLGDEQFF.

The CDR3 coding sequence is TGTGCCAGCAGCCCGCCGGGAGCCACAGATACGCAGTATTTT. Encoded protein: CASSPPGATDTQYF. V gene TRBV25-1 combines with J gene TRBJ2-3, with a tentative D call TRBD2 (6 bases). Trimming pared 6 bases from V and 2 bases from J, leaving 12 bases between. Looked up from germline, CDR1 is MGHDK and CDR2 is SYGVNS. The CDR3 runs to 14 residues.